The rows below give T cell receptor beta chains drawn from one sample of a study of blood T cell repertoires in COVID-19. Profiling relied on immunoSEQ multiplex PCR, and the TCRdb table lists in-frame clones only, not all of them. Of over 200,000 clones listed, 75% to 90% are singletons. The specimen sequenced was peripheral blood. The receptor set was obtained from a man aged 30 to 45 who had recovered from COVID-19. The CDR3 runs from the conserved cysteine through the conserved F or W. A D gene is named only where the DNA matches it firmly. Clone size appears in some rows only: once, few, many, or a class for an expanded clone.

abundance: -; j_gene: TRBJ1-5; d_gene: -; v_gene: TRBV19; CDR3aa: CASSTPPNNRIYSNQPQHF; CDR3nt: TGTGCCAGTAGTACCCCACCCAACAACAGGATATATAGCAATCAGCCCCAGCATTTT
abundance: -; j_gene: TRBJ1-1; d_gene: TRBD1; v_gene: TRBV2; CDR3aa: CASRIQGVNTEAFF; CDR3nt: TGTGCCAGCAGGATCCAGGGGGTGAACACTGAAGCTTTCTTT
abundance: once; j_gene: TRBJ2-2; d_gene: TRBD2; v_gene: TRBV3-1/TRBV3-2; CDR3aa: CASSRTSGGAGELFF; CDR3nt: TGTGCCAGCAGCCGGACTAGCGGGGGAGCCGGGGAGCTGTTTTTT
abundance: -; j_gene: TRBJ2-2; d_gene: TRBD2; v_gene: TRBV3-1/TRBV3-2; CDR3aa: CASSPHSGIHTGELFF; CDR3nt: TGTGCCAGCAGCCCACATAGCGGGATCCACACCGGGGAGCTGTTTTTT
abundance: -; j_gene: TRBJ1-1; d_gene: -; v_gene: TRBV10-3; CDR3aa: CAISESNRNTEAFF; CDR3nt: TGTGCCATCAGTGAGTCGAATAGGAACACTGAAGCTTTCTTT
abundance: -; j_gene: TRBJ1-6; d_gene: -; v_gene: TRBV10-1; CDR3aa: CASTVTSSYNSPLHF; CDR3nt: TGCGCCAGCACCGTTACAAGCTCCTATAATTCACCCCTCCACTTT
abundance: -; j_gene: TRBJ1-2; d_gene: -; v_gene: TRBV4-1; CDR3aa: CASSPRGGTAGGYTF; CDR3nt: TGCGCCAGCAGCCCTCGCGGGGGAACGGCCGGTGGCTACACCTTC
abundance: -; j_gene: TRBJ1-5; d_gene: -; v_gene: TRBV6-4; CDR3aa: CASSRDTDQPQHF; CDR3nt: TGTGCCAGCAGCCGGGACACTGATCAGCCCCAGCATTTT
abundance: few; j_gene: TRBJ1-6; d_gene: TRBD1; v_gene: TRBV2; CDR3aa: CASRQDRLGNSPLHF; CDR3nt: TGTGCCAGCAGGCAGGACAGGCTCGGTAATTCACCCCTCCACTTT
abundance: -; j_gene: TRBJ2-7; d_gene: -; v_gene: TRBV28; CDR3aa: CASSFGRVSYEQYF; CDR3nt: TGTGCCAGCAGTTTTGGCAGGGTCTCCTACGAGCAGTACTTC
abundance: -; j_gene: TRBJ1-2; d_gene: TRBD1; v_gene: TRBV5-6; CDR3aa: CASSPSDRVNGYTF; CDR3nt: TGTGCCAGCAGCCCGTCTGACAGGGTCAATGGCTACACCTTC
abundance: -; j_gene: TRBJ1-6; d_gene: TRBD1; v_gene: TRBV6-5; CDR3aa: CASSKQGGGNSPLHF; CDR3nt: TGTGCCAGCAGTAAACAGGGGGGAGGGAATTCACCCCTCCACTTT
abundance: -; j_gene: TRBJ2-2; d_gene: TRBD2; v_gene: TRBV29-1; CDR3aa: CSVGRGANTGELFF; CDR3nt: TGCAGCGTTGGGCGGGGGGCGAACACCGGGGAGCTGTTTTTT
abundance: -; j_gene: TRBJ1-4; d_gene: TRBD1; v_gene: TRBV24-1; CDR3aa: CATSEAGTGDEKLFF; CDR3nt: TGTGCCACCAGTGAGGCCGGGACAGGGGATGAAAAACTGTTTTTT
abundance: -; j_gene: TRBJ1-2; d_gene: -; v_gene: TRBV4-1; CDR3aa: CASSQGQGVGGYTF; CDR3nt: TGCGCCAGCAGCCAAGGCCAGGGCGTAGGTGGCTACACCTTC
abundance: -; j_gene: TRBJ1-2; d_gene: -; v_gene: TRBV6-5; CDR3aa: CASRPYPAGAYGYTF; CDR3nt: TGTGCCAGCAGACCTTACCCGGCAGGGGCCTATGGCTACACCTTC
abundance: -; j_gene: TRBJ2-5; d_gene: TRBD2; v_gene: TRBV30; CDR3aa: CAWSVIPWRGAPFRSETQYF; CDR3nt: TGTGCCTGGAGTGTAATCCCCTGGCGGGGGGCCCCGTTCCGCTCAGAGACCCAGTACTTC
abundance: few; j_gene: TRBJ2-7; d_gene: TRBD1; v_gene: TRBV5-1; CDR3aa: CASSALQGPYEQYF; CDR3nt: TGCGCCAGCAGCGCCTTACAGGGGCCCTACGAGCAGTACTTC
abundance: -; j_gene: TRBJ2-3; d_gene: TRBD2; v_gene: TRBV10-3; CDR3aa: CAISGISGGTDTQYF; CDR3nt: TGTGCCATCAGTGGAATTAGCGGGGGCACAGATACGCAGTATTTT
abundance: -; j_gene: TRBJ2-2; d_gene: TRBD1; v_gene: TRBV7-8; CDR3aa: CASSRRQGPGTGELFF; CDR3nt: TGTGCCAGCAGCAGACGACAGGGGCCGGGGACCGGGGAGCTGTTTTTT
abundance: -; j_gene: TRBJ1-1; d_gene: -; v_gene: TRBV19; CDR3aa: CASAIQGGGAFF; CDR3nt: TGTGCCAGCGCGATACAGGGCGGAGGAGCTTTCTTT
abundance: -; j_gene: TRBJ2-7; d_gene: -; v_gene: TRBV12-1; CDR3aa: CASSFDDNYEQYF; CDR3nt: TGTGCCAGCAGCTTTGACGACAACTACGAGCAGTACTTC
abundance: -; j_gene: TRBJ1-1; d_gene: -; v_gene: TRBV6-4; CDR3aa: CASRQGDEAFF; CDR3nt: TGTGCCAGCAGACAGGGAGATGAAGCTTTCTTT
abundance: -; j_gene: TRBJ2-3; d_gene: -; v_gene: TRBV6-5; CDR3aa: CASSYSARGEGQYF; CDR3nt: TGTGCCAGCAGTTATTCGGCGCGGGGAGAGGGGCAGTATTTT
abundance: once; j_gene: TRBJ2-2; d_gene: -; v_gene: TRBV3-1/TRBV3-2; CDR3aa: CASKGLGGHTGELFF; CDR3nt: TGTGCCAGCAAGGGTCTGGGGGGGCACACCGGGGAGCTGTTTTTT
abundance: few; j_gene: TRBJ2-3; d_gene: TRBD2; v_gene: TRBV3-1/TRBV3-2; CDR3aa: CASRVAGGPPDTQYF; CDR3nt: TGTGCCAGCAGGGTAGCGGGGGGGCCCCCAGATACGCAGTATTTT
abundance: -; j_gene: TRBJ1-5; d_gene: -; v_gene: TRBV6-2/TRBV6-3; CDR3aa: CASSYSFVRNQPQHF; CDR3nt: TGTGCCAGCAGTTACTCCTTCGTCCGCAATCAGCCCCAGCATTTT
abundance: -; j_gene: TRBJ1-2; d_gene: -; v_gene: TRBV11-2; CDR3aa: CASGGPGDNYGYTF; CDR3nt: TGTGCCAGCGGAGGACCGGGGGATAACTATGGCTACACCTTC
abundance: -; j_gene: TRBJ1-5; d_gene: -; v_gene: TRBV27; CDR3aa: CASSYRGSGQPQHF; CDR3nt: TGTGCCAGCAGCTACCGGGGATCGGGGCAGCCCCAGCATTTT
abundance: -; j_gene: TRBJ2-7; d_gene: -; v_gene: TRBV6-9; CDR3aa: CASSSQDAGALEQYF; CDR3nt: TGTGCCAGCAGTTCCCAAGACGCGGGGGCTCTCGAGCAGTACTTC
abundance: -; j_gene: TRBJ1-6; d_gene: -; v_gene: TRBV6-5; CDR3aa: CAITPHDRTEAPLHF; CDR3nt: TGTGCCATTACACCCCACGACAGGACCGAGGCTCCCCTCCACTTT
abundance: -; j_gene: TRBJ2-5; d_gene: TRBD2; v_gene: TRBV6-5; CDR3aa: CASNGGGAAETQYF; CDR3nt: TGTGCCAGCAACGGCGGGGGGGCGGCAGAGACCCAGTACTTC
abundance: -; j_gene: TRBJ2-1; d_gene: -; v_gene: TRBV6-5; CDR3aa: CASSRTRNEQFF; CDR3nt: TGTGCCAGCAGCCGGACTCGAAATGAGCAGTTCTTC
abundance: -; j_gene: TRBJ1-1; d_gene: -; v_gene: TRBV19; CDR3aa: CASSILRDTEAFF; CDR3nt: TGTGCCAGTAGTATATTACGGGACACTGAAGCTTTCTTT
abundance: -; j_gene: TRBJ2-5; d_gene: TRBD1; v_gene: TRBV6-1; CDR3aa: CASSEMSGGAWETQYF; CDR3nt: TGTGCCAGCAGTGAAATGTCAGGGGGCGCTTGGGAGACCCAGTACTTC
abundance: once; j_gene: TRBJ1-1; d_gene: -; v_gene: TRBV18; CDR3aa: CASSPPGKGGGTEAFF; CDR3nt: TGTGCCAGCTCACCACCGGGTAAGGGAGGAGGGACTGAAGCTTTCTTT
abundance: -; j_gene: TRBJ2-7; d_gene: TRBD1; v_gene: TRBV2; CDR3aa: CASSRDSRAYEQYF; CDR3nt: TGTGCCAGCAGCCGGGACAGTCGGGCCTACGAGCAGTACTTC
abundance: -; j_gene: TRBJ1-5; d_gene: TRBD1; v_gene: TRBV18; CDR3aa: CASSQGQAQPQHF; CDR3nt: TGTGCCAGCTCACAAGGACAGGCGCAGCCCCAGCATTTT
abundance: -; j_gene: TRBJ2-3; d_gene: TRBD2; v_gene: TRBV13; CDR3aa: CASSLAGGAGTQYF; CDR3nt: TGTGCCAGCAGCTTAGCCGGGGGGGCGGGTACGCAGTATTTT
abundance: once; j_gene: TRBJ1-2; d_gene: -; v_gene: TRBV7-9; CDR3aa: CASSLQRNPTGYTF; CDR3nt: TGTGCCAGCAGCTTACAGCGTAATCCCACCGGCTACACCTTC
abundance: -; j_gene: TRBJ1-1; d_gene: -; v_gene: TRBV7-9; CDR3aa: CASIKTGDTEAFF; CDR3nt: TGTGCCAGCATCAAGACAGGAGACACTGAAGCTTTCTTT
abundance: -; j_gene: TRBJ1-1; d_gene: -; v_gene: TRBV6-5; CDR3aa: CASRREKRRNTEAFF; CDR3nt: TGTGCCAGCAGACGGGAGAAGAGGAGGAACACTGAAGCTTTCTTT
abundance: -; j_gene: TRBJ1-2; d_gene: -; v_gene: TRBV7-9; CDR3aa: CASSFGYGYTF; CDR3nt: TGTGCCAGCAGCTTCGGGTATGGCTACACCTTC
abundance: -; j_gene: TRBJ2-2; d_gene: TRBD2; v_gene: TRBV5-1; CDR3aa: CASSLGGLATLGELFF; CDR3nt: TGCGCCAGCAGCTTGGGCGGACTAGCGACTTTGGGGGAGCTGTTTTTT
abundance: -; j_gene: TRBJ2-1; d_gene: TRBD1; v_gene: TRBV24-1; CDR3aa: CATGPRDRDYNEQFF; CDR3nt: TGTGCCACCGGGCCCCGGGACAGGGATTACAATGAGCAGTTCTTC